The sample holds a few counts of the clone carrying this T cell receptor beta chain. The antigen remains unidentified. The sample comes from a study of cytomegalovirus exposure and HLA in healthy donors. Notes on the study in general: Most TCR sequences showed up rarely, but some public TCRs showed up in many donors.

The CDR3 sequence is 14 residues long. PCR primers comprised 60 Vbeta and 13 Jbeta primers. Sequenced by immunoSEQ multiplex PCR; TCRdb stores in-frame clones only, minus some. The sample consists of approximately 84,000 clones, roughly 74% of them appearing once. The TCR originated in a middle-aged man in good health and CMV-seronegative. The sequencing sample was made of PBMCs. The rearrangement links TRBV21-1 to TRBJ1-1; the D call of TRBD1 is as the table states it, not checked on the DNA. TRBV21-1 is shown as a pseudogene. The CDR3 DNA is TGTGCCAGCACCGAACTAAACAGGGGCACTGAAGCTTTCTTT. Protein sequence: CASTELNRGTEAFF.